Sequencing of this TCR beta chain was carried out in a study of T cells in Graves' hyperthyroidism and ophthalmopathy. Turning to this clonotype: This may stem from a read error, because a much larger clone lies one nucleotide away.

RNA transcripts yielded amplified TCR beta CDR3 regions. HTBI primers were used for first-round RT-PCR of the TCR CDR3. TCRdb itself ran the multiplex PCR reads through MiXCR, one entry per CDR3 protein. The data contain approximately 260,000 distinct CDR3 sequences, 13% to 15% of them singletons. Germline V gene data show CDR1 as LGHDT and CDR2 as YNNKEL (reference sequence). The CDR3 is made up of 15 amino acids. Patients were aged 18 to 65, had disease duration under 2 months, and had newly diagnosed hyperthyroidism. This receptor was obtained from a woman aged 45-65 years with Graves' hyperthyroidism that later progressed to Graves' ophthalmopathy. The genes are TRBV3-1 and TRBJ2-2, with TRBD1 identical over 10 bases. The sample taken for sequencing was blood. In DNA form, the CDR3 reads TGTGCCAGCGCCGGGGACAGGGGCGGAACCGGGGGGCTGTTTTTT. The encoded protein is CASAGDRGGTGGLFF. Full variable domain (outside the CDR3, taken from reference TRBV3-1 and TRBJ2-2): DTAVSQTPKYLVTQMGNDKSIKCEQNLGHDTMYWYKQDSKKFLKIMFSYNNKELIINETVPNRFSPKSPDKAHLNLHINSLELGDSAVYFCASAGDRGGTGGLFFGEGSRLTVL.